This TCR beta chain was observed in a study of CD8 T cells in ankylosing spondylitis. MiXCR, run by TCRdb on the 5' RACE reads, gives a single entry per CDR3 protein. This sample has more than 150,000 distinct CDR3 sequences, with 9.5% to 15% found just once. The sample was blood, either unsorted or a sorted T cell fraction (not recorded which). This receptor was identified in a male donor with ankylosing spondylitis or in good health (not recorded which).

The CDR3 sequence is CSARGPLGSTLIAFF. CDR3 bases: TGCAGTGCTAGGGGCCCCCTTGGCAGTACACTGATAGCTTTCTTT. The chain has TRBV20-1 and TRBJ1-1, with D unresolved. Germline V gene data show CDR1 as DFQATT and CDR2 as SNEGSKA (reference sequence). The CDR3 loop spans 15 amino acids. The ends were cut back, 3 bases at V and 10 bases at J, with 24 bases in the middle.